This paragraph covers one T cell receptor beta chain sequence. This specimen belongs to a study of blood T cell repertoires in COVID-19. Study context: The analysed material was cDNA or gDNA that came from T cells, B-cell-depleted T cells, or PBMCs.

This CDR3 contains 11 residues. Between the trimmed V and J ends, which lost 6 bases and 5 bases, there was a span of 5 bases. Germline V gene lookup returns CDR1 SGDLS and CDR2 YYNGEE. Profiled with immunoSEQ multiplex PCR; TCRdb holds only in-frame clones, not every one. This table has under 200,000 clones, under 85% appearing once. This chain uses TRBV9 with TRBJ2-2; D ambiguous. Sequencing input: peripheral blood. The clonotype was recovered from a man between 70 and 80 years old who had recovered from COVID-19. This CDR3 is CASTNTGELFF. CDR3 nucleotide sequence: TGTGCCAGCACTAATACCGGGGAGCTGTTTTTT.